Presented here are 4 T cell receptor beta chains from one specimen sequenced in a study of T cells in Graves' hyperthyroidism and ophthalmopathy. From RNA transcripts, TCR beta CDR3 regions were amplified. Primed by the HTBI set, a first-round RT-PCR was run on the TCR CDR3. TCRdb ran MiXCR on the multiplex PCR reads and lists one entry per CDR3 protein. Altogether about 740,000 distinct CDR3 sequences are present, approximately 15% being singletons, with the ten largest covering roughly 10%. Sequencing was carried out using blood. These receptors came from a woman between 18 and 29 years old with Graves' hyperthyroidism.

The sample holds a few counts of this clonotype. The chain uses TRBV19 and TRBJ2-3; tentatively, D is TRBD2 (5 bases). There are 16 residues in the CDR3. Germline CDR1 and CDR2: LNHDA and SQIVND (reference sequence). Trimming removed 5 bases from V and 4 bases from J, with 19 bases in between. CDR3 sequence reads: CASSSTPARTPDTQYF. In DNA form, the CDR3 reads TGTGCCAGTAGTTCTACCCCCGCCCGGACTCCAGATACGCAGTATTTT.

This clonotype was found many times. This sequence joins TRBV5-1 and TRBJ2-5; D unclear. Looked up from germline, CDR1 is SGHRS and CDR2 is YFSETQ. The CDR3 length is 14 residues. Trimming left V 7 bases short and J 1 base short, with 14 bases between. The CDR3 region is CASASGRIQETQYF. In DNA, the CDR3 is TGCGCCAGCGCGAGTGGCAGAATCCAAGAGACCCAGTACTTC. Full variable domain (outside the CDR3, taken from reference TRBV5-1 and TRBJ2-5): KAGVTQTPRYLIKTRGQQVTLSCSPISGHRSVSWYQQTPGQGLQFLFEYFSETQRNKGNFPGRFSGRQFSNSRSEMNVSTLELGDSALYLCASASGRIQETQYFGPGTRLLVL.

This clonotype was observed at least ten times. The chain joins TRBV28 to TRBJ1-2; D is unresolved. The CDR3 extends over 14 amino acids. Germline assignment: CDR1 MDHEN and CDR2 SYDVKM. The V gene lost 5 bases and the J gene lost 5 bases, with 15 bases spanning the gap. CDR3 in amino acids: CASSLTSNAYGYTF. The CDR3 DNA sequence: TGTGCCAGCAGTCTGACGTCCAACGCGTATGGCTACACCTTC.

Only a few counts were recorded for this clonotype. The chain uses TRBV29-1 and TRBJ1-2; TRBD1 aligns across 8 bases. The V gene's germline CDR1 is SQVTM and CDR2 ANQGSEA. J lost 6 bases, V lost 3 bases, and 9 bases had no gene match. This CDR3 region has 14 residues. Written as DNA, the CDR3 is TGCAGCGTTGAGGGGCAGGGGGCATGGGATGGCTACACCTTC. It codes for CSVEGQGAWDGYTF.